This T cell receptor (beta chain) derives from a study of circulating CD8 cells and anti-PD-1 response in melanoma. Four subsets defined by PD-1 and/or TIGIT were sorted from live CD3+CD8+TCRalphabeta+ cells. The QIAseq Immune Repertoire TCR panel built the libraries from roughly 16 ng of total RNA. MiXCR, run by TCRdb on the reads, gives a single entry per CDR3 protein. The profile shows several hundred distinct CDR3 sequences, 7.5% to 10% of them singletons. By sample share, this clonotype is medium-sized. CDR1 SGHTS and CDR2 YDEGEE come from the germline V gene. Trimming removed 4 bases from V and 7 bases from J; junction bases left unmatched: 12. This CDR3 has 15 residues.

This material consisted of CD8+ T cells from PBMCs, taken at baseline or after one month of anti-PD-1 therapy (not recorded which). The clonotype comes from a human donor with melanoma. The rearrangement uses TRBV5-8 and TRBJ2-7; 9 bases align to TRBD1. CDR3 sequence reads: CASSPWTGVVGEQYF. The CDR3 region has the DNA TGTGCCAGCAGCCCATGGACAGGGGTTGTGGGGGAGCAGTACTTC. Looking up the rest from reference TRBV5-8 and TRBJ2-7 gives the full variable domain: EAGVTQSPTHLIKTRGQQATLRCSPISGHTSVYWYQQALGLGLQFLLWYDEGEERNRGNFPPRFSGRQFPNYSSELNVNALELEDSALYLCASSPWTGVVGEQYFGPGTRLTVT.